The 2 T cell receptor beta chains below come from one sample, sequenced in a study of blood T cells in healthy people across ages. Primed by a sample-barcoded 5' primer and a J-beta primer mix, a second PCR proceeded for 7 to 11 cycles. A single record per CDR3 protein comes from TCRdb applying MiXCR to the 5' RACE reads. The data hold around 900,000 distinct CDR3 sequences, with 45% to 60% observed a single time. Sequences were obtained from blood. The receptors were sampled from an older woman in good health.

This clonotype was recorded only once. DNA for the CDR3: TGTGCCAGCAGCACCGGGACAGGGTCTAGCGGCTACACCTTC. This encodes CASSTGTGSSGYTF. J is TRBJ1-2 and V is TRBV5-8; 9 positions agree with TRBD1. The CDR3 is 14 residues long. J gave up 8 bases and V 4 bases, and 9 bases lay outside the gene matches. Germline CDR1 SGHTS, CDR2 YDEGEE.

This clonotype was picked up a small number of times. The chain recombines TRBV20-1 with TRBJ2-3; TRBD2 aligns across 7 bases. CDR3 length: 14 residues. V lost 5 bases to trimming and J lost 2 bases; unmatched junction nucleotides: 7. The germline CDR1 and CDR2 sequences are DFQATT and SNEGSKA (reference sequence). CDR3 in amino acids: CSAQPGLPTDTQYF. For the CDR3, the DNA is TGCAGTGCTCAGCCGGGACTACCCACAGATACGCAGTATTTT.